A selection of T cell receptor beta chains follows, all from one sample in a study of cytomegalovirus exposure and HLA in healthy donors. Profiled with immunoSEQ multiplex PCR; TCRdb holds only in-frame clones, not every one. The sample has about 90,000 clones, around 64% seen once. The sequenced sample was PBMCs. The origin of the receptors is a young man in good health and CMV-seronegative. The CDR3 runs from the conserved cysteine through the conserved F or W. Each record gives: J gene, V gene, CDR3 length, D gene, clone size, CDR3 DNA, CDR3 protein. The D gene is left open where the match is weak. Size tells how often a clone was seen (once, few, many) or the class of an expanded clone, and some rows leave it out.

TRBJ2-1 | TRBV29-1 | 14 | NA | once | TGCAGCGTTGAAAGTGGACAGAACCTCAATGAGCAGTTCTTC | CSVESGQNLNEQFF
TRBJ2-7 | TRBV7-6 | 14 | TRBD1 | NA | TGTGCCAGCAGCAGGAGGGACAGGGGGAATGAGCAGTACTTC | CASSRRDRGNEQYF
TRBJ1-1 | TRBV19 | 14 | NA | NA | TGTGCCAGTAGTATGGTCCAGGGAAGCACTGAAGCTTTCTTT | CASSMVQGSTEAFF
TRBJ1-1 | TRBV7-2 | 13 | TRBD1 | NA | TGTGCCAGCAGCTGGACAGGGAAGACTGAAGCTTTCTTT | CASSWTGKTEAFF
TRBJ2-7 | TRBV27 | 16 | NA | NA | TGTGCCAGCAGCCACCACGACGGGAGAGCGAAAGGCGAGCAGTACTTC | CASSHHDGRAKGEQYF
TRBJ1-2 | TRBV5-1 | 16 | NA | NA | TGCGCCAGCAGCTTGAGAGCAGGGATCTCCAACTATGGCTACACCTTC | CASSLRAGISNYGYTF
TRBJ2-2 | TRBV18 | 15 | NA | NA | TGTGCCAGCTCACCACCGACGGGGAACACCGGGGAGCTGTTTTTT | CASSPPTGNTGELFF
TRBJ1-2 | TRBV25-1 | 14 | TRBD1 | few | TGTGCCAGCAGAGGACCCCAGGGGGCTGGAGGCTACACCTTC | CASRGPQGAGGYTF
TRBJ2-1 | TRBV4-3 | 17 | NA | NA | TGCGCCAGCAGCCAAGATTTCGGGGGTATTTCCTACAATGAGCAGTTCTTC | CASSQDFGGISYNEQFF
TRBJ1-6 | TRBV25-1 | 15 | TRBD1 | NA | TGTGCCAGCAGTTGGGAGACAGGGAGGAATTCACCCCTCCACTTT | CASSWETGRNSPLHF
TRBJ2-3 | TRBV29-1 | 13 | NA | NA | TGCAGCGTTGAAACTAGTTACACAGATACGCAGTATTTT | CSVETSYTDTQYF
TRBJ2-1 | TRBV4-1 | 18 | TRBD2 | NA | TGCGCCAGCAGCCAAGATCAGACTAGCGGGAGAGCCTACAATGAGCAGTTCTTC | CASSQDQTSGRAYNEQFF
TRBJ2-5 | TRBV10-2 | 12 | NA | few | TGCGCCAGCAGTGAGTGGGCAGAGACCCAGTACTTC | CASSEWAETQYF
TRBJ2-3 | TRBV5-1 | 15 | TRBD2 | NA | TGCGCCAGCAGCCCCAGCGGGAGGGCCGGCGGTACGCAGTATTTT | CASSPSGRAGGTQYF
TRBJ1-4 | TRBV4-1 | 17 | TRBD1 | NA | TGCGCCAGCAGCCAAGATTTCTCCGGGACAGTTAATGAAAAACTGTTTTTT | CASSQDFSGTVNEKLFF
TRBJ1-1 | TRBV28 | 14 | NA | once | TGTGCCAGCAGTTTCGGGGACACACGCACTGAAGCTTTCTTT | CASSFGDTRTEAFF
TRBJ1-1 | TRBV2 | 12 | NA | NA | TGTGCCAGCAGTGTAAAAGAGTGTGAAGCTTTCTTT | CASSVKECEAFF
TRBJ1-1 | TRBV4-3 | 14 | NA | NA | TGCGCCAGCAGCCAAGATTCCGGTCCCACTGAAGCTTTCTTT | CASSQDSGPTEAFF
TRBJ1-1 | TRBV7-2 | 15 | TRBD1 | NA | TGTGCCAGCAGCTTGCCCGGACAGGGAAACACTGAAGCTTTCTTT | CASSLPGQGNTEAFF
TRBJ2-7 | TRBV5-4 | 13 | NA | NA | TGTGCCAGCAGCTTGGCAGGGGCCAACGAGCAGTACTTC | CASSLAGANEQYF
TRBJ1-1 | TRBV29-1 | 12 | TRBD1 | NA | TGCAGCGCAGGGACAGGGATCGCTGAAGCTTTCTTT | CSAGTGIAEAFF
TRBJ1-5 | TRBV19 | 15 | NA | NA | TGTGCCAGTAGTATAGTTGGGCCACTTAATCAGCCCCAGCATTTT | CASSIVGPLNQPQHF
TRBJ2-7 | TRBV9 | 14 | TRBD1 | NA | TGTGCCAGCAGCGTAGTGGGGACAGGCTACGAGCAGTACTTC | CASSVVGTGYEQYF
TRBJ2-5 | TRBV5-1 | 14 | NA | NA | TGCGCCAGCAGCCTGAACCTAGGGGGAGAGACCCAGTACTTC | CASSLNLGGETQYF
TRBJ1-5 | TRBV7-2 | 15 | NA | NA | TGTGCCAGCAGCTTAGTAATCTCGAGCAATCAGCCCCAGCATTTT | CASSLVISSNQPQHF
TRBJ1-5 | TRBV19 | 13 | NA | NA | TGTGCCGGCGCGAGAGGGATCAATCAGCCCCAGCATTTT | CAGARGINQPQHF
TRBJ2-7 | TRBV7-2 | 15 | NA | few | TGTGCCAGCAGCCCCTCGGGACTGTTTGATTACGAGCAGTACTTC | CASSPSGLFDYEQYF
TRBJ2-5 | TRBV6-1 | 20 | TRBD2 | NA | TGTGCCAGCAGCGAAAAGCTAGCGGGAGAGGGTGGGGGGTACCAAGAGACCCAGTACTTC | CASSEKLAGEGGGYQETQYF
TRBJ2-7 | TRBV29-1 | 14 | TRBD2 | few | TGCAGCGTTGAAGTAGCGGGAGGGTCCTACGAGCAGTACTTC | CSVEVAGGSYEQYF
TRBJ2-6 | TRBV28 | 15 | NA | once | TGTGCCAGCTTAGGGGGGGGCACTGGGGCCAACGTCCTGACTTTC | CASLGGGTGANVLTF
TRBJ2-7 | TRBV28 | 12 | NA | NA | TGTGCCAGCAGTTCCTCCTCCTACGAGCAGTACTTC | CASSSSSYEQYF
TRBJ1-4 | TRBV27 | 10 | NA | NA | TGTGCCTCGGTCGGGGAAAAACTGTTTTTT | CASVGEKLFF
TRBJ2-1 | TRBV19 | 15 | TRBD2 | NA | TGTGCCAGTAGTAACAGCGGGAGCCGGGGCAATGAGCAGTTCTTC | CASSNSGSRGNEQFF
TRBJ2-3 | TRBV19 | 13 | NA | NA | TGTGCCAGTAGTATCTTCCCCACAGATACGCAGTATTTT | CASSIFPTDTQYF
TRBJ1-2 | TRBV29-1 | 12 | NA | once | TGCAGCGTTGTCACAGGGTCCCGAGGCTACACCTTC | CSVVTGSRGYTF
TRBJ2-3 | TRBV7-3 | 19 | TRBD2 | NA | TGTGCCAGCAGCTTAAGTCCCGGACTAGCGGGGGGGCCTACAGATACGCAGTATTTT | CASSLSPGLAGGPTDTQYF
TRBJ2-1 | TRBV2 | 14 | TRBD1 | NA | TGTGCCAGCAGTGGACACACAGGGGGCAATGAGCAGTTCTTC | CASSGHTGGNEQFF
TRBJ2-7 | TRBV7-2 | 15 | NA | NA | TGTGCCAGCAGCCCCTCGGGTGGACAGCCCTACGAGCAGTACTTC | CASSPSGGQPYEQYF
TRBJ2-3 | TRBV29-1 | 12 | TRBD2 | NA | TGCGGGGGGACTAGCGTTGTCGATACGCAGTATTTT | CGGTSVVDTQYF
TRBJ2-3 | TRBV5-1 | 16 | NA | few | TGCGCCAGCAGCTTGGTAGGTGGGGGGGCGACAGATACGCAGTATTTT | CASSLVGGGATDTQYF
TRBJ2-1 | TRBV2 | 15 | TRBD2 | NA | TGTGCCAGCAGTGACGAGCGGGAGGCCTACAATGAGCAGTTCTTC | CASSDEREAYNEQFF
TRBJ2-7 | TRBV5-1 | 14 | NA | few | TGCGCCAGCAGCTTGAGGACAAACACCTACGAGCAGTACTTC | CASSLRTNTYEQYF
TRBJ1-5 | TRBV5-6 | 15 | NA | few | TGTGCCAGCAGCTTGGCCGGGGGGGCAGGGCAGCCCCAGCATTTT | CASSLAGGAGQPQHF
TRBJ1-1 | TRBV19 | 14 | TRBD1 | few | TGTGCCAGTGGCCGACAGGGAGGGAACACTGAAGCTTTCTTT | CASGRQGGNTEAFF
TRBJ1-2 | TRBV29-1 | 13 | TRBD1 | few | TGCAGCGTCTCGACAGGGGTGAACTATGGCTACACCTTC | CSVSTGVNYGYTF
TRBJ2-7 | TRBV11-2 | 17 | TRBD1 | NA | TGTGCCAGCAGCCCCGGAACCATAAGGGACAGGGCCCACGAGCAGTACTTC | CASSPGTIRDRAHEQYF
TRBJ1-5 | TRBV19 | 13 | NA | few | TGTGCCAGTAGTCCCCAGGTTCAAGGACCCCAGCATTTT | CASSPQVQGPQHF
TRBJ2-3 | TRBV19 | 15 | NA | few | TGTGCCAGCGGGGGGGGGACAGCTAGCACAGATACGCAGTATTTT | CASGGGTASTDTQYF
TRBJ1-1 | TRBV5-8 | 19 | TRBD1 | NA | TGTGCCAGCACTTTCTCCTACGGGACAGGGAAAGGAAAGAACACTGAAGCTTTCTTT | CASTFSYGTGKGKNTEAFF
TRBJ2-1 | TRBV6-5 | 15 | NA | NA | TGTGCCAGCAGTGCACATTGGACAGAAGACAATGAGCAGTTCTTC | CASSAHWTEDNEQFF
TRBJ2-7 | TRBV19 | 14 | NA | few | TGTGCCAGTAGTAGTCCAAAGCTCCCCTACGAGCAGTACTTC | CASSSPKLPYEQYF
TRBJ1-2 | TRBV19 | 16 | TRBD1 | NA | TGTGCCAGTAGTATAATAACACCGGGACAGAGCTATGGCTACACCTTC | CASSIITPGQSYGYTF